This T cell receptor beta chain was observed in a study of cytomegalovirus exposure and HLA in healthy donors. On this clone: Antigen unknown.

Findings and limits, study-wide: Most TCR beta V segments were productive about 87% or about 30% of the time in an earlier analysis. It was taken for granted in presence/absence analyses that sequencing depth across donors was roughly uniform.

13 Jbeta primers and 60 Vbeta primers were used for the PCR. The data were produced by immunoSEQ multiplex PCR, yet TCRdb's version contains in-frame clones alone and is incomplete. Of approximately 120,000 clones listed, 73% are singletons. The origin of this receptor is a man aged 55 to 69 in good health and CMV-seropositive. Sequenced sample: PBMCs.

CDR3 loop: CASRAGGDTYEQYF. The DNA of the CDR3 is TGTGCCAGCCGAGCGGGGGGCGATACCTACGAGCAGTACTTC. This chain connects TRBV6-1 to TRBJ2-7; TRBD2 aligns across 9 bases. CDR1 MNHNS and CDR2 SASEGT come from the germline V gene. The CDR3 sequence is 14 residues long. The V segment lost 8 bases and the J segment 2 bases; nucleotides outside the gene matches: 7.